This T cell receptor (beta chain) was retrieved from a study of low-dose radiotherapy and immunotherapy resistance in tumors. Overall study: Patients took aspirin (300 mg orally, daily) for four cycles beginning at cycle 1 day 1.

This clonotype was seen many times. Time point specified: before trial treatment. The donors, trial participants, received nivolumab, ipilimumab, aspirin, low-dose cyclophosphamide and low-dose radiotherapy. Covering alpha and beta chains, TRAV- and TRBV-specific primers were used for the first-strand cDNA. The PCR that amplified TCRs ran for around 20 cycles, relying on a constant-region primer and a V-primer adapter. Researchers amplified the isolated mRNA using in vitro transcription. TCRdb passed the reads through MiXCR, listing each CDR3 protein once. The data show 55,000 to 70,000 distinct CDR3 sequences, with under 30% seen just once and just over 5.5% held by the top ten. Trimming left V 0 bases short and J 1 base short, with 7 bases between. The CDR3 totals 14 residues. Germline CDR1 SGDLS, CDR2 YYNGEE.

This rearrangement joins TRBV9 to TRBJ1-1; D gene ambiguous. The sequencing used PBMCs, collected before treatment. This receptor was identified in a male donor with prostate cancer. For the CDR3, the DNA is TGTGCCAGCAGCGTAGGACCCAAGAACACTGAAGCTTTCTTT. The encoded protein is CASSVGPKNTEAFF.